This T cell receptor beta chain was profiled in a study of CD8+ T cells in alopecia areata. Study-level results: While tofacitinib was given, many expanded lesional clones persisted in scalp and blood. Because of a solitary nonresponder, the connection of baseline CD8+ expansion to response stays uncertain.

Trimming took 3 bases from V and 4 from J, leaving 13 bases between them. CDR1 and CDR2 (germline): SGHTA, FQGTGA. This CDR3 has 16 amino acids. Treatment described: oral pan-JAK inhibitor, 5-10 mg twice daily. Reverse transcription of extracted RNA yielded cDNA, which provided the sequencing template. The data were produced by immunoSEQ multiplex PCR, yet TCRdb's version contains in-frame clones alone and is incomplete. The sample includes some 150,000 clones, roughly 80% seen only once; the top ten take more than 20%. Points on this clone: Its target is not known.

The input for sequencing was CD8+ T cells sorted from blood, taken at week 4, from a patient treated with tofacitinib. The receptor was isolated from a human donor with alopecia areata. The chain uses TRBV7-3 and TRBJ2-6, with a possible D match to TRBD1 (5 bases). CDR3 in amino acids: CASSFRRAAGANVLTF. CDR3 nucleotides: TGTGCCAGCAGCTTTCGCAGGGCAGCCGGGGCCAACGTCCTGACTTTC.